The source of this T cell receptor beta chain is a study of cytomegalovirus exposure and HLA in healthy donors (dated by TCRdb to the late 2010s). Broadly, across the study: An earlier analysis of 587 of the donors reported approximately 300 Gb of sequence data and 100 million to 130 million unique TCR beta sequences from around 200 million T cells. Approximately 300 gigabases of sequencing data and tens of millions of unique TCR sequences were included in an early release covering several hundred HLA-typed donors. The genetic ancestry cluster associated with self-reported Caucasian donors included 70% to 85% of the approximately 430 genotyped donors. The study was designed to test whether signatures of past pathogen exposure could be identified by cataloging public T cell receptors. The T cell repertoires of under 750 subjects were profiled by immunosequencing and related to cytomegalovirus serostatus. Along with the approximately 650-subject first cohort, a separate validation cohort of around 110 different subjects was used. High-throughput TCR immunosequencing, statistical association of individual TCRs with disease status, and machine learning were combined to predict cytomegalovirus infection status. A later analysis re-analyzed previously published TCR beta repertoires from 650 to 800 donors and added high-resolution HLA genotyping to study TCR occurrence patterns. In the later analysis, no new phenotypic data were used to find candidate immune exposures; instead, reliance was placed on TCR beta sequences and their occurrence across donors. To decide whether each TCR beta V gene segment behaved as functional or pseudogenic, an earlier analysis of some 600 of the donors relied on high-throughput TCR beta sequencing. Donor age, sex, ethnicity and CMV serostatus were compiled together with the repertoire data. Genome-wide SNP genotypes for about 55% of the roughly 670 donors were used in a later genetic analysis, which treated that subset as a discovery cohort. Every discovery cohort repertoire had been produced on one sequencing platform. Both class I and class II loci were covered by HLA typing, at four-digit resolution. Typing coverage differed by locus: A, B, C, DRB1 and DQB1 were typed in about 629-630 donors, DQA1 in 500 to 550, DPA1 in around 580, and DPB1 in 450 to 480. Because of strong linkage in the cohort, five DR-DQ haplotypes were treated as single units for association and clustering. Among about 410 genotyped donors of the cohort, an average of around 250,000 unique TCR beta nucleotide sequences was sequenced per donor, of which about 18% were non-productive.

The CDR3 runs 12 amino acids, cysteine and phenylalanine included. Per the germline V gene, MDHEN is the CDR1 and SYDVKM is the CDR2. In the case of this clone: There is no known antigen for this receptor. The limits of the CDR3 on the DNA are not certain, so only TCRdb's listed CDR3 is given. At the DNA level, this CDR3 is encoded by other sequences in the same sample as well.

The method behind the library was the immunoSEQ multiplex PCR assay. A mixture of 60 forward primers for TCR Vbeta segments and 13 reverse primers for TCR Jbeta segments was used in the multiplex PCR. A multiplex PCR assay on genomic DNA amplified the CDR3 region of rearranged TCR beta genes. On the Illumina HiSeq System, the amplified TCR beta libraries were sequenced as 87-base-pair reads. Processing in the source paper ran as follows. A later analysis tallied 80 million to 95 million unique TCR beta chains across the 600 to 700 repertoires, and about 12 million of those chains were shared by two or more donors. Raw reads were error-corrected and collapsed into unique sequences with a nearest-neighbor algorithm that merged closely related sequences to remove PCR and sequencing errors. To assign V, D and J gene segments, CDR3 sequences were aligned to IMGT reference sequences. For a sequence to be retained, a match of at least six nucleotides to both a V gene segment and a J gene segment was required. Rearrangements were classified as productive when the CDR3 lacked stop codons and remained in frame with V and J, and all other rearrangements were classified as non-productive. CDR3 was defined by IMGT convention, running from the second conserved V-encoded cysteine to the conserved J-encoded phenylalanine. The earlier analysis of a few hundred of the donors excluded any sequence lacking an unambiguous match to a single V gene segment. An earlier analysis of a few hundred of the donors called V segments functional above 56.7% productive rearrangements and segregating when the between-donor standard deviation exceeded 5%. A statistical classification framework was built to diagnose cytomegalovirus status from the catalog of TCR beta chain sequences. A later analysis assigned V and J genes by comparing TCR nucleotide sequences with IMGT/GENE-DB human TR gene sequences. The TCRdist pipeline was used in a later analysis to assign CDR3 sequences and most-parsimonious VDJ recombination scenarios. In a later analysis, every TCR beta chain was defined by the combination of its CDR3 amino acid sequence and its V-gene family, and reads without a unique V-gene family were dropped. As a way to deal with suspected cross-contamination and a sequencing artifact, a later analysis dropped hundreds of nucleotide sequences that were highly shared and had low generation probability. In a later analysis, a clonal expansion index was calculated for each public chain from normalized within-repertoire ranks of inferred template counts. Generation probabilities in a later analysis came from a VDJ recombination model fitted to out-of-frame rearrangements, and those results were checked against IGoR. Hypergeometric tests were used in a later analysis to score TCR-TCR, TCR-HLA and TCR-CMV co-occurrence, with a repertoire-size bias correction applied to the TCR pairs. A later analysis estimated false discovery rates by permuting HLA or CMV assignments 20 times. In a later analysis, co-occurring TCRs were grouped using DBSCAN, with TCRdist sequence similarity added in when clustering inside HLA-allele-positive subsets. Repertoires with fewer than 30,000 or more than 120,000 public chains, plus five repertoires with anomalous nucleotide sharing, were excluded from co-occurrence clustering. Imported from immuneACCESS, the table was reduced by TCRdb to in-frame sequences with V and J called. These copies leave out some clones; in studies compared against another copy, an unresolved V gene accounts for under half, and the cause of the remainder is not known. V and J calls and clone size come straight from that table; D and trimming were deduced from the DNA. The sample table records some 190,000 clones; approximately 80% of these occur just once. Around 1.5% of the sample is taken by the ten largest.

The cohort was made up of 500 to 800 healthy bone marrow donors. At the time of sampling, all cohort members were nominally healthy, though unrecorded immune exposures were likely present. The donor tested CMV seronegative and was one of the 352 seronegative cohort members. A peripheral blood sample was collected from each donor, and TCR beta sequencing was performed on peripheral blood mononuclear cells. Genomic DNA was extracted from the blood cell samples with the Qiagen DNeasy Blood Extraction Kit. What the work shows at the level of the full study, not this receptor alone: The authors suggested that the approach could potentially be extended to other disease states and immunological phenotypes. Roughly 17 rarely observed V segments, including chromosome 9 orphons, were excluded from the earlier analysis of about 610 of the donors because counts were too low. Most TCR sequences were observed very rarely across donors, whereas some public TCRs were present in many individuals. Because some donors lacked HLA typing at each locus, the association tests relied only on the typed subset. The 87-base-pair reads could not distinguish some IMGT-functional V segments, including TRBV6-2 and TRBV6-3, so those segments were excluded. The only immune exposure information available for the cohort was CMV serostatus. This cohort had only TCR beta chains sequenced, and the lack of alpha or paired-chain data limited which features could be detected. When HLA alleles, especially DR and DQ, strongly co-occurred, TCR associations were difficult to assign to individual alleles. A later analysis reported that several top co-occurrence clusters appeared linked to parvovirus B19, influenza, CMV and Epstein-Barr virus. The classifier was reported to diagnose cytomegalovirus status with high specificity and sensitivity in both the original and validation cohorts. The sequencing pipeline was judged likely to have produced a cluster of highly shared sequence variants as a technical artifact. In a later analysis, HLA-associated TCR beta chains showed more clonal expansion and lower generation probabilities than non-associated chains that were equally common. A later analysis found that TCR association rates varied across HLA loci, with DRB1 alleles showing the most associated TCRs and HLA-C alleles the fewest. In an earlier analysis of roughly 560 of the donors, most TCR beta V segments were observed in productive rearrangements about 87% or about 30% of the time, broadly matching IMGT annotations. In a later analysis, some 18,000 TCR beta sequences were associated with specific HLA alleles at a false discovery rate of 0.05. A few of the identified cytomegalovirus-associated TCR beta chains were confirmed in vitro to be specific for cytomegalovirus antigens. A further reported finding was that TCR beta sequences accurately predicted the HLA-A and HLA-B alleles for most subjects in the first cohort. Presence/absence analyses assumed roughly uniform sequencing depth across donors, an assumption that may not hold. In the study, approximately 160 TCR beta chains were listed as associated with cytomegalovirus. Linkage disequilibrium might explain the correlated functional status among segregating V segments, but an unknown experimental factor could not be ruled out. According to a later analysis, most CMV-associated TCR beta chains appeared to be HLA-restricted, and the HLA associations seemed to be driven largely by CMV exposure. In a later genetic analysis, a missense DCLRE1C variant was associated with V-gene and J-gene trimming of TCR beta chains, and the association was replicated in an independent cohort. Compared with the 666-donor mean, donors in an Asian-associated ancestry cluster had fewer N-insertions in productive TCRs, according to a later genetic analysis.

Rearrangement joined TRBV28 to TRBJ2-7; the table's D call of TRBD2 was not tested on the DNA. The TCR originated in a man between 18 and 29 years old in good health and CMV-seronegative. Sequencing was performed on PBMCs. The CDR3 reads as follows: CASSSSSYEQYF.